The clone carrying this T cell receptor beta chain was recorded at least ten times. Antigen: not known. Amplified TCR beta CDR3 regions came from RNA transcripts. The HTBI primer set drove a first-round RT-PCR of the TCR CDR3. Each CDR3 protein gets one entry after TCRdb re-called the multiplex PCR reads with MiXCR. The sample carries 300,000 to 500,000 distinct CDR3 sequences, more than 12% recorded once. Used for diagnoses were clinical symptoms, serum thyroxine and TRAb, thyroid ultrasound and orbital computed tomography. Germline V CDR1 and CDR2: LNHDA, SQIVND (reference sequence). After removal of 5 bases from V and 3 bases from J, the junction contained 8 bases not matched to a gene. The CDR3 totals 16 residues. The data derive from a study of T cells in Graves' hyperthyroidism and ophthalmopathy. Study-wide findings and caveats: Appearing also in blood were most of the thyroid clonotypes expanded above 0.001.

The sequencing input was blood. The chain joins TRBV19 to TRBJ2-3; 10 bases map to TRBD2. This TCR came from a man aged 45-65 years with Graves' ophthalmopathy. The CDR3 DNA is TGTGCCAGTAGTTCCATAGCGGGAGGACGAACAGATACGCAGTATTTT. The encoded protein is CASSSIAGGRTDTQYF.